The TCR beta chain described here comes from a study of T cells in Graves' hyperthyroidism and ophthalmopathy. This clonotype was observed a few times. Using RNA transcripts as the source, TCR beta CDR3 regions were amplified. TCR CDR3 regions were first amplified by RT-PCR with HTBI primers. TCRdb redid the calling of the multiplex PCR reads with MiXCR, one entry per CDR3 protein. There are 650,000 to 850,000 distinct CDR3 sequences in the sample; around 20% occur only once, and 16% lies in the top ten. The ends were cut back, 4 bases at V and 11 bases at J, with 12 bases in the middle. This CDR3 region has 11 residues. CDR1 and CDR2 (germline): SGDLS, YYNGEE.

Specimen: blood. The TCR sequence derives from a woman aged 45 to 65 with Graves' hyperthyroidism that later progressed to Graves' ophthalmopathy. This chain joins TRBV9 and TRBJ1-1; no definite D call. CDR3 protein: CASSSSGFAFF. The CDR3, as DNA: TGTGCCAGCAGCTCCAGCGGGTTCGCTTTCTTT.